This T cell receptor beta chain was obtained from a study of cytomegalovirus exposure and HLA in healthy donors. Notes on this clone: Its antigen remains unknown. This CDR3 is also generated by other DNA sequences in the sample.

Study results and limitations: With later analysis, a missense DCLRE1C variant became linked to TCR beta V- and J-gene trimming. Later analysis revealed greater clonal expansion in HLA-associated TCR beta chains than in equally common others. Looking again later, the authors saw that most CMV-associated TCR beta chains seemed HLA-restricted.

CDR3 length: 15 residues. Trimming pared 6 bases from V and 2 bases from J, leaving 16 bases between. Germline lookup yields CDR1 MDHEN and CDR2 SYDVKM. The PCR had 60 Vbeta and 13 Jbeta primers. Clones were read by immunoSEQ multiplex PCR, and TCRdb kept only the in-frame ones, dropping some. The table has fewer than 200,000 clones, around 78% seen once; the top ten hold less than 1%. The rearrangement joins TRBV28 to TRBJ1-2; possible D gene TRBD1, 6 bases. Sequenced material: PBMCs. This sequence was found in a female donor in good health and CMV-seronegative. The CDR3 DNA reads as TGTGCCAGCAGCCGTACAGGGCGAACCAACTATGGCTACACCTTC. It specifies CASSRTGRTNYGYTF.